This is a list of T cell receptor beta chains from one sample in a study of blood T cell repertoires in COVID-19. Some clones are missing from TCRdb's copy, which holds only in-frame ones; the method was immunoSEQ multiplex PCR. The sample has about 74,000 clones; 90% are singletons. The sample was peripheral blood. The receptors originated from a woman between 50 and 59 years old in a cohort sampled during active COVID-19. Each CDR3 is given with its conserved first and last residue. Fields, in order: V gene, CDR3 protein.

>TRBV19
CASSISILVWTEAFF
>TRBV7-2
CASSVSSSYEQYF
>TRBV14
CASSQDPNTARAQETQYF
>TRBV9
CASSVQGGTYNSPLHF
>TRBV9
CASSPGHFYEQYF
>TRBV24-1
CATSDLGQAPLSTDTQYF
>TRBV29-1
CSVDGRGLSTDTQYF
>TRBV7-9
CASRGSWGSETQYF
>TRBV5-8
CASSLPGASTNEKLFF
>TRBV5-6
CASSPSRFEQYF
>TRBV6-4
CASSKNGGQDEQFF
>TRBV2
CASTGTGVQPQHF
>TRBV5-1
CASQFGTSSTGELFF
>TRBV4-1
CASSQDRGGRRVETQYF
>TRBV30
CAWTGGANTIYF
>TRBV27
CASTNYRGSYTGELFF
>TRBV7-9
CASSSQGLGEKLFF
>TRBV9
CASSVGRAAGELFF
>TRBV19
CASSIALTGIFSGNTIYF
>TRBV5-4
CASSLARGGGSGELFF
>TRBV5-6
CASSLGQGVGTQYF
>TRBV7-9
CASSLVGDFGTEAFF
>TRBV15
CATSRDPGGENTIYF
>TRBV23-1
CASSHPGTGGYNSPLHF
>TRBV30
CAWSVSRSTDTQYF
>TRBV6-5
CASSDGQGDQPQHF
>TRBV7-9
CASSGSSYSPLHF
>TRBV7-9
CASSSRTLNTGELFF
>TRBV9
CASSLGSLAGEASTQYF
>TRBV24-1
CATSDHQGSGDYGYTF
>TRBV28
CAIAGGLNEQYF
>TRBV2
CASSSLTSGINTGELFF
>TRBV28
CASSQGNFNYGYTF
>TRBV5-1
CASSRTTSQETQYF
>TRBV9
CASSDRTGAGNEQFF
>TRBV9
CASSGSGTVSEKLFF
>TRBV9
CASSVSPDSRNIQYF
>TRBV27
CASSLAGGYGYTF
>TRBV11-2
CASSLTQDYNSPLHF
>TRBV28
CASSRQDSQGVF
>TRBV5-1
CASARNRPLGYNEQFF
>TRBV5-1
CASSPWTGTEAFF
>TRBV5-1
CASSLLASGETQYF